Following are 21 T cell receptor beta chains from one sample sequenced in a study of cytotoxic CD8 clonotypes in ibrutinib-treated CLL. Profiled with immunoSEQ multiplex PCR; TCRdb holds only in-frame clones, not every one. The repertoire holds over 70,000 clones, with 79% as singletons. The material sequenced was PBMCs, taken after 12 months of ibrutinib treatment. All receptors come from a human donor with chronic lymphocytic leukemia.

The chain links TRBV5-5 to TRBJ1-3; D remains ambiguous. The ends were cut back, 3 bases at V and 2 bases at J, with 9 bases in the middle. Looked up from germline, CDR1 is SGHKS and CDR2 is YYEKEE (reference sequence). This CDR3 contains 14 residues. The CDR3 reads CASSWARPGNTIYF. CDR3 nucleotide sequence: TGTGCCAGCAGCTGGGCCCGACCTGGAAACACCATATATTTT.

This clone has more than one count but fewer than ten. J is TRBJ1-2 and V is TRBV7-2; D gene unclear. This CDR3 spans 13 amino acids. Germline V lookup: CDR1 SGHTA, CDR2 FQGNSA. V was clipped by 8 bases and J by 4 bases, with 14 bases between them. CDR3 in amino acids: CASPNPGSYGYTF. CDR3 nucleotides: TGTGCCAGCCCTAACCCGGGAAGCTATGGCTACACCTTC. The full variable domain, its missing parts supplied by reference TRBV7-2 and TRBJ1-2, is GAGVSQSPSNKVTEKGKDVELRCDPISGHTALYWYRQSLGQGLEFLIYFQGNSAPDKSGLPSDRFSAERTGGSVSTLTIQRTQQEDSAVYLCASPNPGSYGYTFGSGTRLTVV.

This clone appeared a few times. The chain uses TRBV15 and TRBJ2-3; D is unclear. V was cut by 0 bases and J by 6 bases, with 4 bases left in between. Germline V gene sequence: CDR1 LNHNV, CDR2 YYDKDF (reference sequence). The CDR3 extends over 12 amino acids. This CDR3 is CATSRDVDTQYF. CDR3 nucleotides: TGTGCCACCAGCAGAGATGTGGATACGCAGTATTTT.

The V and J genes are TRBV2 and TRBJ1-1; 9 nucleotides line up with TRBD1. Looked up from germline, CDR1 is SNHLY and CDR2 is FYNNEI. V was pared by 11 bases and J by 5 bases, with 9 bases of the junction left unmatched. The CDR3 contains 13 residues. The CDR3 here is CAGTGGLSTEAFF. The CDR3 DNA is TGTGCCGGAACAGGGGGCCTGAGTACTGAAGCTTTCTTT.

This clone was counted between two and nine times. The CDR3 is CASRPPRGPPYEQYF. The CDR3 DNA is TGTGCCAGCAGGCCGCCTCGGGGGCCCCCCTACGAGCAGTACTTC. V usage is TRBV28 and J usage is TRBJ2-7; possibly TRBD1 or TRBD2 for D (6 bases each). The length of the CDR3 is 15 residues. The germline gives CDR1 MDHEN, CDR2 SYDVKM. V was clipped by 6 bases and J by 2 bases, with 17 bases between them.

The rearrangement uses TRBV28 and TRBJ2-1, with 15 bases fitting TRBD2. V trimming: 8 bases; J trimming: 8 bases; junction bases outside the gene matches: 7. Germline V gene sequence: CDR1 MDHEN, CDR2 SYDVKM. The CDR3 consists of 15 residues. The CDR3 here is CASRTSGRARDEQFF. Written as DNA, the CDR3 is TGTGCCAGCCGGACTAGCGGGAGGGCCAGGGATGAGCAGTTCTTC.

In nucleotides, the CDR3 is TGTGCCAGCAGCCGCCGACAGGGGAATTACAATGAGCAGTTCTTC. Protein sequence: CASSRRQGNYNEQFF. The chain combines TRBV7-2 with TRBJ2-1, with 8 bases lining up with TRBD1. V lost 5 bases, J lost 4 bases, and 7 bases stayed unmatched. Germline V gives CDR1 SGHTA, CDR2 FQGNSA. CDR3 length: 15 residues.

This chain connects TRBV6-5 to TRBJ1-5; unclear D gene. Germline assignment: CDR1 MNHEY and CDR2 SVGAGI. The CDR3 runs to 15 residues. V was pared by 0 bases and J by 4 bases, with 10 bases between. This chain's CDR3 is CASSYSADGNQPQHF. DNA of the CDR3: TGTGCCAGCAGTTACTCCGCGGACGGAAATCAGCCCCAGCATTTT.

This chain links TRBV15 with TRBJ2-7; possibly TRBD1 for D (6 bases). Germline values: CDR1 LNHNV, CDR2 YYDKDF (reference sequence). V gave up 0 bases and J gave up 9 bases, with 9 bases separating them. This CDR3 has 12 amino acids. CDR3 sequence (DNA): TGTGCCACCAGCAGAGATCAGGGGCCGCAGTACTTC. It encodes CATSRDQGPQYF.

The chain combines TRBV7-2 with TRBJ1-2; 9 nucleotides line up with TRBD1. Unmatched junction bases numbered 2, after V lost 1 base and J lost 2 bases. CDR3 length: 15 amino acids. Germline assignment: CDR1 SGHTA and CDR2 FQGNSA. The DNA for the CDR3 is TGTGCCAGCAGCTTAGGCGGGACAGGGAACTATGGCTACACCTTC. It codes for CASSLGGTGNYGYTF.

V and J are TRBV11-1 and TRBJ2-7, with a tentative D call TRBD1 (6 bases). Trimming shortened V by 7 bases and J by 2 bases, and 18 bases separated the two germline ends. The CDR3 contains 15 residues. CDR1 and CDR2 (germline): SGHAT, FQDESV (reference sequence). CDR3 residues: CASTSGAAGPYEQYF. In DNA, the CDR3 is TGTGCCAGCACCTCAGGGGCGGCAGGTCCCTACGAGCAGTACTTC.

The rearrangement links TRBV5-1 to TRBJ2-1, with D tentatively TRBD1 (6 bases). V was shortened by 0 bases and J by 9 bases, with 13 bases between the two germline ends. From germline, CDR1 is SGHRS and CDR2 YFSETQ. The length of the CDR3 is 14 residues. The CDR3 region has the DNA TGCGCCAGCAGCTTGGTAGGGGGAGTGGTTGAGCAGTTCTTC. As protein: CASSLVGGVVEQFF.

Here the CDR3 reads CASSPRRPGLGNTIYF. In nucleotides, the CDR3 is TGTGCCAGCAGCCCCCGTAGGCCCGGACTTGGAAACACCATATATTTT. This rearrangement joins TRBV9 to TRBJ1-3; no reliable D call. Trimming stripped 4 bases from V and 3 bases from J, with 17 bases between. The germline CDR1 and CDR2 sequences are SGDLS and YYNGEE. The CDR3 has 16 residues. Full variable domain (outside the CDR3, taken from reference TRBV9 and TRBJ1-3): DSGVTQTPKHLITATGQRVTLRCSPRSGDLSVYWYQQSLDQGLQFLIQYYNGEERAKGNILERFSAQQFPDLHSELNLSSLELGDSALYFCASSPRRPGLGNTIYFGEGSWLTVV.

CDR3 in DNA: TGTGCCAGCAGCTTAGAATGGCACGGGGGGTTCTTC. Protein sequence: CASSLEWHGGFF. The chain uses TRBV7-2 and TRBJ2-1, with D maybe TRBD2 (6 bases). V lost 1 base and J 15 bases, leaving 13 bases between the germline ends. This CDR3 is 12 amino acids long. Looked up from germline, CDR1 is SGHTA and CDR2 is FQGNSA.

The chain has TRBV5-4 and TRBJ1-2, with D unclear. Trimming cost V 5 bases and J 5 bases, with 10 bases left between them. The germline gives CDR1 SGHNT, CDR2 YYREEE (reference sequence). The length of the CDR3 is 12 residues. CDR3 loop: CASSLHGYGYTF. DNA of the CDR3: TGTGCCAGCAGTCTCCATGGATATGGCTACACCTTC.

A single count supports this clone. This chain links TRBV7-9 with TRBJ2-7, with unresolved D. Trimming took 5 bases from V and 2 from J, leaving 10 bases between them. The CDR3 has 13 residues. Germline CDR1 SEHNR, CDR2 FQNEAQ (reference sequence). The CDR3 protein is CASSQTSPYEQYF. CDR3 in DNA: TGTGCCAGCAGCCAGACTTCGCCCTACGAGCAGTACTTC.

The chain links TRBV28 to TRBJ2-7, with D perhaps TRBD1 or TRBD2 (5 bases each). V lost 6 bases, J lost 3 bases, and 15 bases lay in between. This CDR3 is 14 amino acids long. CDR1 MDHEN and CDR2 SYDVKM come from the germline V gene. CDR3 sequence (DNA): TGTGCCAGCAGAAGGGGCGGGCTAAACTACGAGCAGTACTTC. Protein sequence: CASRRGGLNYEQYF.

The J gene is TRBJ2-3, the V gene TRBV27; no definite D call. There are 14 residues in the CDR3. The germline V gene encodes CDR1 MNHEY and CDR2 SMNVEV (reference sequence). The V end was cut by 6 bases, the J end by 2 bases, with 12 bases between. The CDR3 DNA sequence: TGTGCCAGCAGCCCAGGTGGGAACACAGATACGCAGTATTTT. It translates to CASSPGGNTDTQYF.

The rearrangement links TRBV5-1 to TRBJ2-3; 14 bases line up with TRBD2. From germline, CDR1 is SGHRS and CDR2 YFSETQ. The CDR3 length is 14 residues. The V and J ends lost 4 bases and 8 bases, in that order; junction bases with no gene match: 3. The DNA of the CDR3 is TGCGCCAGCAGCGAGGGACTAGCGGGAGTTACGCAGTATTTT. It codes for CASSEGLAGVTQYF.

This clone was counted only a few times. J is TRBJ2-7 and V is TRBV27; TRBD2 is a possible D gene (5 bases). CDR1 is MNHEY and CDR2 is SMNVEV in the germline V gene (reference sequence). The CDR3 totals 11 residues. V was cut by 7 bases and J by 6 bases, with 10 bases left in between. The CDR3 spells CASIFGVEQYF. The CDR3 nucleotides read TGTGCCAGCATTTTCGGGGTCGAGCAGTACTTC.

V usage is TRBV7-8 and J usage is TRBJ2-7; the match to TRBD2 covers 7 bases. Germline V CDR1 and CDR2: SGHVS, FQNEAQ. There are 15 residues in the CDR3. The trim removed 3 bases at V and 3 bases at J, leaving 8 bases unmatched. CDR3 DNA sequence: TGTGCCAGCAGCTTTGGGGGAGCGGGAAGCTACGAGCAGTACTTC. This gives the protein CASSFGGAGSYEQYF.